The sequence of this TCR beta chain was determined in a study of T-cell memory formation after mild COVID-19. Study-wide findings and caveats: Clones contracting over day 15 to 85 were CD4/CD8 balanced, with later expanders leaning CD4+. Still unconfirmed is whether the second-wave clones peaking on day 37 recognized SARS-CoV-2. Clones that contracted clustered mainly in CM and EM if CD4+ and in EMRA if CD8+.

This clonotype has more than one count but fewer than ten. Its antigen remains unknown. The TCR alpha and TCR beta cDNA libraries, bearing sample barcodes and UMIs, were generated by 5'RACE using constant-segment primers. TCRdb analysed the 5' RACE reads with MiXCR anew, one entry per CDR3 protein. The table records approximately 340,000 distinct CDR3 sequences, around a sixth of them present only once. Sequenced material: PBMCs or a T cell subset sorted from them (not recorded which). The TCR sequence derives from a man aged 18 to 35 who had mild COVID-19 (a few samples of this study predate the infection). Cell type and time point are not known.

The CDR3 region is CASSFPGQSPLHF. The CDR3 DNA is TGCGCCAGCAGCTTTCCGGGACAGTCACCCCTCCACTTT. The chain carries TRBV5-1 and TRBJ1-6; 7 bases are shared with TRBD1. CDR3 size: 13 residues. V gave up 2 bases and J gave up 10 bases; unmatched junction bases: 3. In germline, CDR1 is SGHRS, CDR2 YFSETQ.